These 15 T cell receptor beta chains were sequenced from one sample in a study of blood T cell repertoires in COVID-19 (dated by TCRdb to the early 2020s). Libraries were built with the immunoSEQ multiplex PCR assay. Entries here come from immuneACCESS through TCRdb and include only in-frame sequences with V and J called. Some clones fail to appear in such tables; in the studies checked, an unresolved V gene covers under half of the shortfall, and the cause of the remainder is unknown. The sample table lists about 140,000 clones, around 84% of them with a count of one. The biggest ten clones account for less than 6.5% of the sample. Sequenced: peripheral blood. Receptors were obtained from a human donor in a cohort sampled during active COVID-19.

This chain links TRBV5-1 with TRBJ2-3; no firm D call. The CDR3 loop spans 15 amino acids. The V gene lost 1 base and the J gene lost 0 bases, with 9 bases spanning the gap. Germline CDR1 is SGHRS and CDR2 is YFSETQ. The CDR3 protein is CASSLQASSTDTQYF. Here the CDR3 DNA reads TGCGCCAGCAGCTTGCAGGCTTCTAGCACAGATACGCAGTATTTT.

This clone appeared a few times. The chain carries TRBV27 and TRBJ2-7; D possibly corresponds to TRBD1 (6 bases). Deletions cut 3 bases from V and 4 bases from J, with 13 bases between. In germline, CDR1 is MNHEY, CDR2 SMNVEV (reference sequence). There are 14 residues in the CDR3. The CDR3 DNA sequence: TGTGCCAGCAGTTTGCAGGGGTCACCTTACGAGCAGTACTTC. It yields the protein CASSLQGSPYEQYF.

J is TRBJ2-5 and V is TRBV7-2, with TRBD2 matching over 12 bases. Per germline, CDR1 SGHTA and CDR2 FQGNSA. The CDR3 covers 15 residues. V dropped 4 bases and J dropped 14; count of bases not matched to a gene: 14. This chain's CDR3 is CASSSAGTSGFPSYF. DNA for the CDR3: TGTGCCAGCAGCTCCGCCGGGACTAGCGGGTTCCCTAGTTACTTC. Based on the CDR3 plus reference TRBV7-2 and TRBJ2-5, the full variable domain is GAGVSQSPSNKVTEKGKDVELRCDPISGHTALYWYRQSLGQGLEFLIYFQGNSAPDKSGLPSDRFSAERTGGSVSTLTIQRTQQEDSAVYLCASSSAGTSGFPSYFGPGTRLLVL.

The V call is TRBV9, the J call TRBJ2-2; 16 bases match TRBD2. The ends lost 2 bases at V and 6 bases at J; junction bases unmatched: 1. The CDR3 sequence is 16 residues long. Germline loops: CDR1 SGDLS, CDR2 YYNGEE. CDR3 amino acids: CASSVGTSGRAGELFF. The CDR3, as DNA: TGTGCCAGCAGCGTGGGGACTAGCGGGAGGGCCGGGGAGCTGTTTTTT.

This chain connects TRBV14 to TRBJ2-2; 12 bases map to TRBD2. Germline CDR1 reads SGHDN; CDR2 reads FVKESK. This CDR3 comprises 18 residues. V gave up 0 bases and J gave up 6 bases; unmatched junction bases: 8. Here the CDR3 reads CASSQEPRLAGDPGELFF. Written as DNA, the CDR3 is TGTGCCAGCAGCCAAGAACCCCGACTAGCGGGAGATCCCGGGGAGCTGTTTTTT.

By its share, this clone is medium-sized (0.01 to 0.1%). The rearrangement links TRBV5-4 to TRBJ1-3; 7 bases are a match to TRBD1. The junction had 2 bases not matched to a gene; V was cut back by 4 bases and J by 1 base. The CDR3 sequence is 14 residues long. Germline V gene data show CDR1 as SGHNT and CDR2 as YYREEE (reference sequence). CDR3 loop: CASSVQGSGNTIYF. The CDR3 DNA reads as TGTGCCAGCAGCGTACAGGGGTCTGGAAACACCATATATTTT.

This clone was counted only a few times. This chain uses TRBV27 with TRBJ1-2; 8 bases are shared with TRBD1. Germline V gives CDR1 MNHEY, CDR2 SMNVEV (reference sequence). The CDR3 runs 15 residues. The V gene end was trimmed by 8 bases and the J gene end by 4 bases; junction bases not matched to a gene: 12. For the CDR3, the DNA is TGTGCCAGCGGCCAGACAGGGGTCCTTACCTATGGCTACACCTTC. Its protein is CASGQTGVLTYGYTF.

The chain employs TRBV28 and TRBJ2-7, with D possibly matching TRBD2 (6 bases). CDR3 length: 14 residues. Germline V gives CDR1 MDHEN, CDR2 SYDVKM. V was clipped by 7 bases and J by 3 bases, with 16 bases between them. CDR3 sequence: CASTQEGSSYEQYF. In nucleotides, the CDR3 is TGTGCCAGCACGCAGGAGGGTTCGAGCTACGAGCAGTACTTC.

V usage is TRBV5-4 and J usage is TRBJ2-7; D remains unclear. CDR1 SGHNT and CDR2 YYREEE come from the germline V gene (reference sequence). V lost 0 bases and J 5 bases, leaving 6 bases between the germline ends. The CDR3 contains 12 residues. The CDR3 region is CASSLDGHEQYF. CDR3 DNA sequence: TGTGCCAGCAGCTTGGATGGGCACGAGCAGTACTTC.

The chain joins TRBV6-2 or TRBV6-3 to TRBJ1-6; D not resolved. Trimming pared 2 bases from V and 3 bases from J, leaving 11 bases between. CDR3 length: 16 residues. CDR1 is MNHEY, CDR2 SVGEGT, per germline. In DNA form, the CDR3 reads TGTGCCAGCAGTTACCTTCCGGTGAACTATAATTCACCCCTCCACTTT. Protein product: CASSYLPVNYNSPLHF.

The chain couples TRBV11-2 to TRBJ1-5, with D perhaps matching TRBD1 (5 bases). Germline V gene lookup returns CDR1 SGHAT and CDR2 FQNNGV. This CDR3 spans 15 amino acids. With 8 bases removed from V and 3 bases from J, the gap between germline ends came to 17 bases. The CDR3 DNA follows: TGTGCCAGCCCCTGCCAGGGTACCCACAATCAGCCCCAGCATTTT. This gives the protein CASPCQGTHNQPQHF.

DNA of the CDR3: TGCGCCAGCAGCCATGGAACTAGCGGAGCGAACACCGGGGAGCTGTTTTTT. It yields the protein CASSHGTSGANTGELFF. The chain uses TRBV4-1 and TRBJ2-2, with 8 bases aligning to TRBD2. The CDR3 spans 17 residues. J gave up 0 bases and V 3 bases, and 6 bases lay outside the gene matches. Germline V gives CDR1 MGHRA, CDR2 YSYEKL.

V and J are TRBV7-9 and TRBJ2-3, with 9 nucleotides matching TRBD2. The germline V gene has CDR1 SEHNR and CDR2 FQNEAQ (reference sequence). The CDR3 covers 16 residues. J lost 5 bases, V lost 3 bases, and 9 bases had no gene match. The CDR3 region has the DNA TGTGCCAGCAGCTTCCCGACTAGCGGAGGGGGAGATACGCAGTATTTT. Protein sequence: CASSFPTSGGGDTQYF.

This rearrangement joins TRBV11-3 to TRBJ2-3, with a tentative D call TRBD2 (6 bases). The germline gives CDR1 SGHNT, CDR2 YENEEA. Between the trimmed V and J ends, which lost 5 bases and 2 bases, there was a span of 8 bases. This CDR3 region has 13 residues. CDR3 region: CASSPGDTDTQYF. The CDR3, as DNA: TGTGCCAGCAGCCCGGGAGACACAGATACGCAGTATTTT. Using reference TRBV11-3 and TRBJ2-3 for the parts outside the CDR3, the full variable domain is EAGVVQSPRYKIIEKKQPVAFWCNPISGHNTLYWYLQNLGQGPELLIRYENEEAVDDSQLPKDRFSAERLKGVDSTLKIQPAELGDSAVYLCASSPGDTDTQYFGPGTRLTVL.

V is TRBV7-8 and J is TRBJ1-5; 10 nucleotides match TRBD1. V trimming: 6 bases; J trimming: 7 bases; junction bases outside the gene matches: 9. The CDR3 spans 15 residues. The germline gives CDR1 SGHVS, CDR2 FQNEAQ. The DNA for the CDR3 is TGTGCCAGCAGTCGCAAAGGACAGGGGGTGCAGCCCCAGCATTTT. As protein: CASSRKGQGVQPQHF.